The present T cell receptor beta chain was sequenced within a study of technical replicates of blood from a handful of donors. The method was immunoSEQ multiplex PCR; TCRdb's version includes in-frame clones alone and lacks a portion of them. The sample lists more than 80,000 clones, approximately 94% occurring once. The table lists this clone with a few counts. CDR1 is MNHNY and CDR2 is SVGAGI in the germline V gene (reference sequence). This CDR3 spans 14 amino acids. V shed 0 bases and J shed 1 base, with 7 bases lying between them. The material sequenced was T cells isolated from PBMCs. The chain has TRBV6-6 and TRBJ2-7; weak D call: TRBD1 (5 bases). The sequence was obtained from a human donor in good health. In DNA form, the CDR3 reads TGTGCCAGCAGTTACTCGACAGTTTCCTACGAGCAGTACTTC. Translated: CASSYSTVSYEQYF.